These 32 T cell receptor beta chains were all obtained from the same sample, sequenced in a study of human T cells and chemical hapten exposure. One entry per CDR3 protein, called by TCRdb with MiXCR from the 5' RACE reads. The repertoire consists of about 81,000 distinct CDR3 sequences, with 7.7% occurring once and the leading ten covering 2% to 2.5%. Unseparated into fractions, whole blood served as the source from which total RNA was extracted. These receptors were collected from a male donor in good health.

This clonotype has only a few counts. The chain joins TRBV15 to TRBJ1-3; D is possibly TRBD1 (5 bases). This CDR3 has 16 residues. CDR1 and CDR2 from the germline V gene are LNHNV and YYDKDF (reference sequence). The V gene lost 0 bases and the J gene lost 2 bases, with 11 bases spanning the gap. The CDR3 region is CATSREGVGTGNTIYF. The CDR3 DNA is TGTGCCACCAGCAGAGAGGGGGTAGGAACTGGAAACACCATATATTTT.

Notes on this clonotype: Being one base from a much bigger clone, this may be a read error. The V call is TRBV18, the J call TRBJ2-3; D unclear. This CDR3 spans 12 amino acids. Germline V lookup: CDR1 KGHSH, CDR2 LQKENI. For the CDR3, the DNA is TGTGCCAGCACACCACCGGCAGATACGCAGTATTTT. Amino acid sequence: CASTPPADTQYF.

This clonotype was recorded many times. The chain combines TRBV20-1 with TRBJ1-5; no definite D call. The ends were cut back, 2 bases at V and 1 base at J, with 12 bases in the middle. The CDR3 spans 15 residues. Germline V CDR1 and CDR2: DFQATT, SNEGSKA (reference sequence). CDR3 in amino acids: CSARTVDGSNQPQHF. In nucleotides, the CDR3 is TGCAGTGCTAGAACGGTCGATGGCAGCAATCAGCCCCAGCATTTT.

This clonotype turned up a few times. The chain combines TRBV9 with TRBJ1-5, with D possibly TRBD1 on 5 matching bases. Germline CDR1 reads SGDLS; CDR2 reads YYNGEE. This CDR3 contains 14 residues. With 4 bases removed from V and 3 bases from J, the gap between germline ends came to 11 bases. CDR3 nucleotide sequence: TGTGCCAGCAGCAACACAGGTTCCAATCAGCCCCAGCATTTT. It is translated as CASSNTGSNQPQHF. The full variable domain, in which reference TRBV9 and TRBJ1-5 provide the parts outside the CDR3, is DSGVTQTPKHLITATGQRVTLRCSPRSGDLSVYWYQQSLDQGLQFLIQYYNGEERAKGNILERFSAQQFPDLHSELNLSSLELGDSALYFCASSNTGSNQPQHFGDGTRLSIL.

This clonotype was detected a few times. The V gene is TRBV6-2 or TRBV6-3, the J gene TRBJ1-5; 9 bases agree with TRBD1. V gave up 6 bases and J gave up 7 bases; unmatched junction bases: 7. CDR3 size: 14 residues. Per the germline V gene, CDR1 is MNHEY and CDR2 is SVGEGT. The CDR3 DNA reads TGTGCCAGCAGAGCCGGACAGGGGAGCCAGCCCCAGCATTTT. Protein: CASRAGQGSQPQHF.

This clonotype has a count of ten or more. This chain uses TRBV28 with TRBJ2-7; tentatively, D is TRBD1 (5 bases). The germline gives CDR1 MDHEN, CDR2 SYDVKM. This CDR3 spans 16 amino acids. V was clipped by 4 bases and J by 4 bases, with 20 bases between them. The CDR3 reads CASSWSLGSQGYEQYF. DNA for the CDR3: TGTGCCAGCAGTTGGTCCCTGGGGTCTCAGGGTTACGAGCAGTACTTC.

The genes are TRBV7-9 and TRBJ2-1; TRBD2 might be the D (5 bases). This CDR3 has 18 residues. The V gene's germline CDR1 is SEHNR and CDR2 FQNEAQ (reference sequence). Trimming stripped 4 bases from V and 6 bases from J, with 25 bases between. The CDR3 is CASSSRTPGPWGANEQFF. The CDR3 DNA reads as TGTGCCAGCAGCTCTAGAACCCCCGGGCCTTGGGGAGCCAATGAGCAGTTCTTC.

The J gene is TRBJ2-5, the V gene TRBV6-2 or TRBV6-3; no clear D. Germline V gives CDR1 MNHEY, CDR2 SVGEGT. CDR3 length equals 11 residues. V was trimmed by 5 bases and J by 5 bases, leaving 6 bases between them. The CDR3 sequence is CASSAGETQYF. CDR3 nucleotides: TGTGCCAGCAGTGCCGGTGAGACCCAGTACTTC.

This clonotype was counted between two and nine times. This chain uses TRBV2 with TRBJ1-2, with D possibly being TRBD1 (6 bases). The CDR3 sequence is 15 residues long. The V gene lost 3 bases and the J gene lost 4 bases, with 15 bases spanning the gap. CDR1 SNHLY and CDR2 FYNNEI come from the germline V gene. Written as DNA, the CDR3 is TGTGCCAGCAGTGACTTCAGGGGTGAGACCTATGGCTACACCTTC. It specifies CASSDFRGETYGYTF.

Only a few counts were recorded for this clonotype. The CDR3 coding sequence is TGCGCCAGCAGACGATCCTGGACAGGGTATGAGGGGAACACTGAAGCTTTCTTT. This gives the protein CASRRSWTGYEGNTEAFF. The chain carries TRBV4-1 and TRBJ1-1, with 8 bases identical to TRBD1. In germline, CDR1 is MGHRA, CDR2 YSYEKL. The CDR3 extends over 18 amino acids. The V and J ends lost 6 bases and 1 base, in that order; junction bases with no gene match: 16.

This clonotype was counted ten times or more. The chain is built from TRBV4-3 and TRBJ2-7, with 8 bases lining up with TRBD2. The CDR3 has 13 amino acids. J was trimmed by 5 bases and V by 4 bases; bases with no gene match: 4. CDR1 is LGHNA and CDR2 is YSLEER in the germline V gene. Written as DNA, the CDR3 is TGCGCCAGCAGCCTTCTTAGCGGGGACGAGCAGTACTTC. Protein sequence: CASSLLSGDEQYF.

The genes are TRBV12-3 or TRBV12-4 and TRBJ2-3, with D possibly matching TRBD2 (6 bases). V was trimmed by 6 bases and J by 2 bases, leaving 18 bases between them. The CDR3 has 16 residues. The CDR3 DNA is TGTGCCAGCAGGCGAACGTCGGGGGACCTCACAGATACGCAGTATTTT. Its protein is CASRRTSGDLTDTQYF.

CDR3 bases: TGCAGCGTTGAAGAGGGAGTTAATTCACCCCTCCACTTT. Translation gives CSVEEGVNSPLHF. The J gene is TRBJ1-6, the V gene TRBV29-1; D gene uncertain. Trimming cost V 0 bases and J 6 bases, with 6 bases left between them. Germline CDR1 SQVTM, CDR2 ANQGSEA. The CDR3 is 13 amino acids.

This clonotype has a count of ten or more. This chain uses TRBV12-3 or TRBV12-4 with TRBJ2-7; D is ambiguous. This CDR3 has 12 residues. The V gene lost 5 bases and the J gene lost 1 base, with 6 bases spanning the gap. The CDR3 DNA reads TGTGCCAGCAGTAGAGAGTCCTACGAGCAGTACTTC. Its translation: CASSRESYEQYF.

In this sample, this clonotype turned up many times. The CDR3 sequence: CASSFNEQFF. CDR3 in DNA: TGTGCCAGCAGCTTCAATGAGCAGTTCTTC. The J gene is TRBJ2-1, the V gene TRBV7-9; D is uncertain. Germline V CDR1 and CDR2: SEHNR, FQNEAQ (reference sequence). The CDR3 spans 10 residues. Trimming took off 3 bases at V and 6 bases at J, with 0 bases between the two ends.

The chain has TRBV29-1 and TRBJ1-1; 8 bases fit TRBD1. V was pared by 4 bases and J by 8 bases, with 3 bases of the junction left unmatched. This CDR3 comprises 11 residues. The germline V gene encodes CDR1 SQVTM and CDR2 ANQGSEA. CDR3 in DNA: TGCAGCGTTGGGGGGGACAGGGAAGCTTTCTTT. Its protein product is CSVGGDREAFF.

The chain recombines TRBV4-1 with TRBJ2-1; a weak D match, TRBD2 (6 bases). Germline CDR1 and CDR2: MGHRA and YSYEKL. This CDR3 contains 16 residues. Trimming shortened V by 0 bases and J by 4 bases, and 13 bases separated the two germline ends. CDR3 amino acids: CASSQEGGTGYNEQFF. The CDR3 DNA follows: TGCGCCAGCAGCCAAGAAGGTGGGACTGGGTACAATGAGCAGTTCTTC.

The J gene is TRBJ1-3, the V gene TRBV20-1; TRBD1 matches at 7 bases. The V and J ends lost 3 bases and 0 bases, in that order; junction bases with no gene match: 11. The length of the CDR3 is 17 residues. Germline-derived CDR1 and CDR2 are DFQATT and SNEGSKA (reference sequence). CDR3 bases: TGCAGTGCTAGTGATCCGGTACAGGGGAACTCTGGAAACACCATATATTTT. Its protein is CSASDPVQGNSGNTIYF.

V usage is TRBV5-1 and J usage is TRBJ1-5, with TRBD1 as a possible D gene (5 bases). The CDR3 is made up of 15 amino acids. CDR1 is SGHRS and CDR2 is YFSETQ in the germline V gene. With 0 bases removed from V and 1 base from J, the gap between germline ends came to 8 bases. The CDR3 nucleotides are TGCGCCAGCAGCTTGGAGTCAGGGAGCAATCAGCCCCAGCATTTT. It specifies CASSLESGSNQPQHF.

In the case of this clonotype: A read error is possible here, since a much larger clone lies one base away. The chain recombines TRBV27 with TRBJ2-7; the match to TRBD2 covers 14 bases. Germline CDR1 is MNHEY and CDR2 is SMNVEV (reference sequence). The CDR3 length is 15 residues. The CDR3 protein is CARSLGLAGGYEQYF. The CDR3 DNA reads TGTGCCAGGAGTTTAGGACTAGCGGGGGGCTACGAGCAGTACTTC.

About this clonotype: It may be a read error: a sequence one base away is much more abundant. The V and J genes are TRBV4-1 and TRBJ2-4, with 13 bases matching TRBD2. Germline CDR1 is MGHRA and CDR2 is YSYEKL. The ends lost 4 bases at V and 5 bases at J; junction bases unmatched: 8. The CDR3 is 17 amino acids. CDR3 in amino acids: CASSPWTSGRSENIQYF. CDR3 bases: TGCGCCAGCAGCCCCTGGACTAGCGGGAGATCCGAAAACATTCAGTACTTC.

The chain combines TRBV19 with TRBJ2-7; 9 bases are a match to TRBD1. Germline assignment: CDR1 LNHDA and CDR2 SQIVND (reference sequence). CDR3 length: 15 residues. The ends lost 4 bases at V and 1 base at J; junction bases unmatched: 5. CDR3 sequence reads: CASSTRDRVSYEQYF. CDR3 DNA sequence: TGTGCCAGTAGTACCCGGGACAGGGTGTCCTACGAGCAGTACTTC.

In this sample, this clonotype turned up a few times. The rearrangement links TRBV10-1 to TRBJ2-2, with TRBD1 matching over 10 bases. Germline V gives CDR1 WNHNN, CDR2 SYGVQD (reference sequence). This CDR3 contains 15 residues. V lost 6 bases and J lost 5; bases outside the gene matches: 6. In nucleotides, the CDR3 is TGCGCCAGCAGAGCGGACAGGGGGGGAACCGGGGAGCTGTTTTTT. Its protein product is CASRADRGGTGELFF.

As for this clonotype: One junction end disagrees with the germline gene, perhaps due to a read error. The chain couples TRBV12-3 or TRBV12-4 to TRBJ1-6, with D possibly being TRBD1 (6 bases). This CDR3 comprises 15 residues. The CDR3 bases are TGTGCCGGCAGTTTAAGGACAGTTCCTGATTCACCCCTCCACTTT. Amino acids: CAGSLRTVPDSPLHF.

There are many counts of this clonotype. The chain carries TRBV20-1 and TRBJ2-7; D unresolved. V was pared by 1 base and J by 2 bases, with 12 bases between. Germline values: CDR1 DFQATT, CDR2 SNEGSKA (reference sequence). The CDR3 covers 14 residues. The CDR3, as DNA: TGCAGTGCTAGAGTCCCAACGGGTACCTACGAGCAGTACTTC. Its translation is CSARVPTGTYEQYF.

This chain uses TRBV7-7 with TRBJ2-7; 8 bases are a match to TRBD1. With 1 base clipped from V and 4 bases from J, the junction kept 3 bases outside the gene matches. CDR1 and CDR2 (germline): SSHAT, FNYEAQ (reference sequence). The length of the CDR3 is 14 residues. The CDR3 region has the DNA TGTGCCAGCAGCTTAGGACAGGGGAATTACGAGCAGTACTTC. This sequence encodes CASSLGQGNYEQYF.

There are many counts of this clonotype. This chain links TRBV24-1 with TRBJ2-2; D may be TRBD1 (6 bases). The CDR3 loop spans 15 amino acids. The germline V and J ends were trimmed by 4 bases and 8 bases, with 16 bases remaining between them. Germline V gene sequence: CDR1 KGHDR, CDR2 SFDVKD. As DNA, the CDR3 is TGTGCCACCAGTGACTATTACAGGGTTGCAGGGGAGCTGTTTTTT. Its translation is CATSDYYRVAGELFF.

This clonotype was seen at least ten times. The chain employs TRBV12-3 or TRBV12-4 and TRBJ2-2; 7 bases line up with TRBD1. The CDR3 loop spans 15 amino acids. V shed 4 bases and J 4 bases; nucleotides not matched to a gene: 6. The chain's CDR3 is CASSSDRLGTGELFF. The CDR3 nucleotides read TGTGCCAGCAGTTCGGACAGGTTGGGCACCGGGGAGCTGTTTTTT.

This chain uses TRBV7-3 with TRBJ2-1; 9 positions match TRBD2. Germline-derived CDR1 and CDR2 are SGHTA and FQGTGA. This CDR3 is 17 amino acids long. The J segment lost 4 bases and the V segment lost 0 bases, leaving 7 bases of the junction unmatched. DNA for the CDR3: TGTGCCAGCAGCTTAACGTGGCGGGGGGGGCTGTACAATGAGCAGTTCTTC. Amino acids: CASSLTWRGGLYNEQFF.

This clonotype has a count of ten or more. V usage is TRBV19 and J usage is TRBJ1-6; D gene ambiguous. The ends were cut back, 3 bases at V and 10 bases at J, with 13 bases in the middle. Germline assignment: CDR1 LNHDA and CDR2 SQIVND (reference sequence). CDR3 length equals 14 residues. This CDR3 reads CASSMNPAGSPLHF. The CDR3 DNA follows: TGTGCCAGTAGTATGAACCCGGCGGGGTCACCCCTCCACTTT.

In this sample, this clonotype turned up many times. The chain uses TRBV9 and TRBJ2-5, with D perhaps TRBD1 (5 bases). V lost 3 bases, J lost 1 base, and 7 bases lay in between. Germline lookup yields CDR1 SGDLS and CDR2 YYNGEE. The CDR3 runs 13 residues. The DNA of the CDR3 is TGTGCCAGCAGCGGACAGTTCCAAGAGACCCAGTACTTC. Translating gives CASSGQFQETQYF.

J is TRBJ2-3 and V is TRBV5-1; TRBD1 aligns across 10 bases. CDR1 and CDR2 from the germline V gene are SGHRS and YFSETQ. J was trimmed by 2 bases and V by 5 bases; bases with no gene match: 8. This CDR3 spans 16 amino acids. For the CDR3, the DNA is TGCGCCAGCAGTCCGGGACAGGGGTTTTCCACAGATACGCAGTATTTT. It codes for CASSPGQGFSTDTQYF.